These 9 T cell receptor beta chains share one sample of origin, sequenced in a study of graft-versus-host responses after intestinal transplantation. Using immunoSEQ multiplex PCR, the repertoire was profiled, and TCRdb retains in-frame clones only, with some absent. The sample holds 15,000 to 20,000 clones, approximately 80% seen once. The starting material was PBMCs, obtained 14 days after transplant. The source of these receptors is a human patient who received an intestinal transplant, so some T cells may come from the graft donor.

The chain links TRBV13 to TRBJ2-1, with 8 nucleotides matching TRBD2. Per germline, CDR1 PRHDT and CDR2 FYEKMQ (reference sequence). This CDR3 comprises 17 residues. Trimming took 6 bases from V and 9 from J; bases not matched to a gene: 19. In DNA, the CDR3 is TGTGCCAGCAGAAAAGCGGGGGTGGGAGGGCAGTTGCCTGAGCAGTTCTTC. Its protein product is CASRKAGVGGQLPEQFF.

The rearrangement links TRBV2 to TRBJ2-5; D is perhaps TRBD2 (5 bases). Germline values: CDR1 SNHLY, CDR2 FYNNEI. There are 14 residues in the CDR3. V lost 8 bases, J lost 3 bases, and 16 bases lay in between. The CDR3 is CASASGIGEETQYF. The CDR3 region has the DNA TGTGCCAGCGCCTCGGGGATTGGGGAAGAGACCCAGTACTTC.

The V call is TRBV1, the J call TRBJ2-7; TRBD2, the table's D call, lacks a check against the DNA. TRBV1 is labeled a pseudogene. There are 19 residues in the CDR3. CDR3 DNA sequence: TGCACCAGCAGCCAAGCCCGGAGCTCGTCCCTAGCCCCCTCCTACGAGCAGTACTTC. Its protein is CTSSQARSSSLAPSYEQYF.

The V and J genes are TRBV6-6 and TRBJ2-5; 7 bases are shared with TRBD1. CDR1 MNHNY and CDR2 SVGAGI come from the germline V gene (reference sequence). The CDR3 length is 16 residues. V lost 4 bases and J lost 4; bases outside the gene matches: 12. The CDR3 DNA is TGTGCCAGCAGTTCGTTCGACAGGGCGTCGGTAGAGACCCAGTACTTC. As protein: CASSSFDRASVETQYF.

The chain joins TRBV10-3 to TRBJ2-3; D tentatively fits TRBD1 or TRBD2 (5 bases each). CDR3 length: 23 amino acids. The germline CDR1 and CDR2 sequences are ENHRY and SYGVKD. V shed 0 bases and J shed 0 bases, with 31 bases lying between them. DNA for the CDR3: TGTGCCATCAGTGAGTCGTTCTATAAGGGGACGACGGGGCTAAGTCTTAGCACAGATACGCAGTATTTT. Translating it yields CAISESFYKGTTGLSLSTDTQYF.

The chain couples TRBV18 to TRBJ2-7; TRBD2 matches 8 bases. This CDR3 has 14 residues. Trimming took 2 bases from V and 2 from J; bases not matched to a gene: 2. Germline V gives CDR1 KGHSH, CDR2 LQKENI. CDR3 in amino acids: CASSPAGGAYEQYF. CDR3 nucleotide sequence: TGTGCCAGCTCACCAGCGGGGGGTGCCTACGAGCAGTACTTC.

The chain has TRBV27 and TRBJ2-3, with no clear D. The CDR3 sequence is 15 residues long. Per germline, CDR1 MNHEY and CDR2 SMNVEV (reference sequence). Trimming took 4 bases from V and 0 from J, leaving 11 bases between them. The CDR3 DNA is TGTGCCAGCAGTTCCGCAGGTACTAGCACAGATACGCAGTATTTT. Protein: CASSSAGTSTDTQYF.

This chain joins TRBV7-2 and TRBJ1-2; no firm D call. The germline V and J ends were trimmed by 5 bases and 0 bases, with 10 bases remaining between them. Per the germline V gene, CDR1 is SGHTA and CDR2 is FQGNSA. The CDR3 covers 14 residues. This chain's CDR3 is CASSMTGTNYGYTF. The CDR3 DNA reads as TGTGCCAGCAGCATGACGGGGACTAACTATGGCTACACCTTC.

V gene TRBV27 combines with J gene TRBJ1-3; possibly TRBD1 for D (5 bases). This CDR3 region has 15 residues. From germline, CDR1 is MNHEY and CDR2 SMNVEV (reference sequence). Trimming took off 0 bases at V and 0 bases at J, with 6 bases between the two ends. The CDR3, as DNA: TGTGCCAGCAGTTTATCGGGGGGCTCTGGAAACACCATATATTTT. It translates to CASSLSGGSGNTIYF.